This T cell receptor (beta chain) stems from a study of cytomegalovirus exposure and HLA in healthy donors. The germline V gene encodes CDR1 SNHLY and CDR2 FYNNEI. The J segment lost 1 base and the V segment lost 1 base, leaving 0 bases of the junction unmatched. This CDR3 comprises 15 residues. Study results and limitations: TCR beta chain V- and J-gene trimming was linked, in a later analysis, to a missense variant in DCLRE1C.

Comment on this clone: What it binds is unknown.

Amplification used 60 Vbeta primers and 13 Jbeta primers. Clones were sequenced by immunoSEQ multiplex PCR, and TCRdb holds only the in-frame ones, with some missing. The sample gives 100,000 to 150,000 clones, 65% to 90% of which show up once; around 1.3% is in the top ten. Material for sequencing was PBMCs. This chain joins TRBV2 and TRBJ1-5; 8 bases agree with TRBD1. The source of this sequence is a girl under 10 years old in good health and CMV-seronegative. CDR3 nucleotide sequence: TGTGCCAGCAGTGAAGGACAGGGGAGCAATCAGCCCCAGCATTTT. It translates to CASSEGQGSNQPQHF.